These T cell receptor beta chains were read from a single sample in a study of shared clonotypes between healthy human individuals. Clones were read by immunoSEQ multiplex PCR, and TCRdb kept only the in-frame ones, dropping some. Among about 1,500,000 clones listed, about 96% were seen once. Sample: naive CD4+ T cells sorted from blood. The receptor set was obtained from a man between 25 and 39 years old in good health. Each CDR3 is given with its conserved first and last residue. The listing skips clone size in some rows; elsewhere it reads once, few, many or a size class.

clone size: NA
J gene: TRBJ2-1
V gene: TRBV11-2
CDR3 protein: CASSLEYSYNEQFF

clone size: NA
J gene: TRBJ2-6
V gene: TRBV28
CDR3 protein: CASSEAGSGANVLTF

clone size: NA
J gene: TRBJ1-4
V gene: TRBV7-2
CDR3 protein: CASSFNLDGNEKLFF

clone size: NA
J gene: TRBJ1-2
V gene: TRBV11-2
CDR3 protein: CASSFRGQGAFYGYTF

clone size: NA
J gene: TRBJ1-5
V gene: TRBV27
CDR3 protein: CASSPIRTGRSNQPQHF

clone size: NA
J gene: TRBJ1-5
V gene: TRBV28
CDR3 protein: CASRADSIRSQPQHF

clone size: NA
J gene: TRBJ2-1
V gene: TRBV10-3
CDR3 protein: CAISRPQDNEQFF

clone size: NA
J gene: TRBJ2-7
V gene: TRBV6-1
CDR3 protein: CATVRGTSSYEQYF

clone size: NA
J gene: TRBJ2-7
V gene: TRBV4-1
CDR3 protein: CASSPSPGTDIFYEQYF

clone size: once
J gene: TRBJ1-2
V gene: TRBV2
CDR3 protein: CASRRRVRDSVGGYTF

clone size: NA
J gene: TRBJ2-1
V gene: TRBV28
CDR3 protein: CASSPGTRPNEQFF

clone size: once
J gene: TRBJ1-3
V gene: TRBV5-8
CDR3 protein: CASSWENRGGSGNTIYF

clone size: once
J gene: TRBJ1-1
V gene: TRBV10-3
CDR3 protein: CAIIRSGAFLNTEAFF

clone size: once
J gene: TRBJ2-7
V gene: TRBV5-8
CDR3 protein: CASSSIRTSGGADYEQYF

clone size: NA
J gene: TRBJ2-1
V gene: TRBV19
CDR3 protein: CASSSLSPAYNEQFF

clone size: NA
J gene: TRBJ2-7
V gene: TRBV11-2
CDR3 protein: CASSYYRGRAYEQYF

clone size: NA
J gene: TRBJ1-2
V gene: TRBV5-4
CDR3 protein: CASSFRTEANYGYTF

clone size: few
J gene: TRBJ1-2
V gene: TRBV5-4
CDR3 protein: CASSLAGHLEGYTF

clone size: NA
J gene: TRBJ2-3
V gene: TRBV10-1
CDR3 protein: CASSESKAGARDTQYF

clone size: NA
J gene: TRBJ2-3
V gene: TRBV7-3
CDR3 protein: CASSKGTGGTTDTQYF

clone size: NA
J gene: TRBJ2-7
V gene: TRBV6-1
CDR3 protein: CASSDLGTASPYEQYF

clone size: NA
J gene: TRBJ2-3
V gene: TRBV19
CDR3 protein: CASSKVGADTQYF

clone size: NA
J gene: TRBJ1-5
V gene: TRBV7-9
CDR3 protein: CASSQGQVFGQPQHF

clone size: NA
J gene: TRBJ2-2
V gene: TRBV10-2
CDR3 protein: CASSESRGREMNTGELFF

clone size: NA
J gene: TRBJ2-3
V gene: TRBV5-4
CDR3 protein: CASSVGTSGRDTQYF

clone size: NA
J gene: TRBJ2-3
V gene: TRBV19
CDR3 protein: CASKRTGGSTDTQYF

clone size: NA
J gene: TRBJ1-2
V gene: TRBV27
CDR3 protein: CASSLWGQANGYTF

clone size: once
J gene: TRBJ2-2
V gene: TRBV7-3
CDR3 protein: CASSSLAAGELFF

clone size: NA
J gene: TRBJ2-7
V gene: TRBV28
CDR3 protein: CASSQGGVDEQYF

clone size: once
J gene: TRBJ2-1
V gene: TRBV18
CDR3 protein: CASSPMFSGTGNEQFF

clone size: NA
J gene: TRBJ1-1
V gene: TRBV19
CDR3 protein: CASSIDRGTVSTEAFF